The rows below give T cell receptor beta chains drawn from one sample of a study of OX40 agonist ivuxolimab in advanced cancers. Profiling relied on immunoSEQ multiplex PCR, and the TCRdb table lists in-frame clones only, not all of them. This table holds tens of thousands of clones, roughly 80% found once. Material: CD4+ or CD8+ T cells sorted from blood, obtained in a trial of the OX40 agonist ivuxolimab. The receptors were sampled from an adult with an advanced solid tumor such as melanoma, head and neck, liver or kidney cancer. CDR3s include the opening cysteine and the closing phenylalanine or tryptophan. D genes are given only for firm matches. Rows give clone size only sometimes, using once, few, many, or a class for an expanded clone.

CDR3 DNA	CDR3 protein	D gene	J gene	clone size	V gene
TGTGCCAGCAGTGACAGCTATGGCTACACCTTC	CASSDSYGYTF	-	TRBJ1-2	-	TRBV6-4
TGTGCCAGCAGTTTGGGGGGCGCCGATGGAAACACCATATATTTT	CASSLGGADGNTIYF	-	TRBJ1-3	-	TRBV28
TGTGCCAGCAGCTTGCGGGCGGGTGAAGCTTTCTTT	CASSLRAGEAFF	-	TRBJ1-1	-	TRBV5-4
TGTGCCAGCAGCTCCCGGGGGGGCTGGACAGATACGCAGTATTTT	CASSSRGGWTDTQYF	TRBD2	TRBJ2-3	-	TRBV27
TGTGCCAGCATGGGGAGACAGGGGGATGGCTACACCTTC	CASMGRQGDGYTF	-	TRBJ1-2	-	TRBV21-1
TGTGCCAGCAGCTTTGAGGAGACCCAGTACTTC	CASSFEETQYF	-	TRBJ2-5	-	TRBV5-4
TGTGCCAGCAGCGTAGGAGTAGCGGGCACTCAAGAGACCCAGTACTTC	CASSVGVAGTQETQYF	TRBD2	TRBJ2-5	-	TRBV9
TGTGCCAGCAGCTTAGCCCTCCGGGGGGGAGTGGATACGCAGTATTTT	CASSLALRGGVDTQYF	TRBD2	TRBJ2-3	few	TRBV7-2
TGTGCCAGCAGCGTCCCCGGGACAGGGGGGAATGAGCAGTTCTTC	CASSVPGTGGNEQFF	TRBD1	TRBJ2-1	few	TRBV14
TGTGCCAGCAGCTTGTTATTGGAAACTGAAGCTTTCTTT	CASSLLLETEAFF	-	TRBJ1-1	few	TRBV11-3
TGCAGTGCCTCAAATTATACGCAGTATTTT	CSASNYTQYF	-	TRBJ2-3	-	TRBV20-1
TGTGCCAGCAGCACACGGTTCCAGGGGGCTGTGTTCTTC	CASSTRFQGAVFF	TRBD1	TRBJ2-1	-	TRBV5-6
TGTGCCAGCAGCGTAGTGGGAATAGAAAATCAGCCCCAGCATTTT	CASSVVGIENQPQHF	-	TRBJ1-5	-	TRBV9
TGTGCCACCAGCGCAGGGGTGCGTGAAAAACTGTTTTTT	CATSAGVREKLFF	-	TRBJ1-4	-	TRBV15
TGTGCCAGCAGCTTCGGGGGGCAGACTGAAGCTTTCTTT	CASSFGGQTEAFF	-	TRBJ1-1	few	TRBV7-6
TGCAGCGTTCGGGGGAAGGAGAACACCATATATTTT	CSVRGKENTIYF	-	TRBJ1-3	-	TRBV29-1
TGTGCCTGGAGTGCCTCCTCCGGGACAGGGGGCTCCGAGCAGTACTTC	CAWSASSGTGGSEQYF	TRBD1	TRBJ2-7	-	TRBV30
TGTGCCAGCAGCCTACTCCAGGGGCTTATCGAGACCCAGTACTTC	CASSLLQGLIETQYF	-	TRBJ2-5	-	TRBV28
TGTGCCAGTAGCACTTCACCTGGACAGGGCGAAAAACTGTTTTTT	CASSTSPGQGEKLFF	TRBD1	TRBJ1-4	few	TRBV19
TGTGCCAGCAGCAAATCCCTCCCGCTAGGTCAGCCCCAGCATTTT	CASSKSLPLGQPQHF	-	TRBJ1-5	-	TRBV21-1
TGTGCCAGCAGTGAATTCCCGGGACAGGGGGCCTCCGAAAATCAGCCCCAGCATTTT	CASSEFPGQGASENQPQHF	TRBD1	TRBJ1-5	-	TRBV6-1
TGTGCCAGCAGCGCCGGACAGGGGGCCAACTATGGCTACACCTTC	CASSAGQGANYGYTF	TRBD1	TRBJ1-2	-	TRBV7-2
TGTGCCATCACCCCGGGACAGGGGGCAGAAGCTTTCTTT	CAITPGQGAEAFF	TRBD1	TRBJ1-1	-	TRBV10-3
TGTGCCAGCAGTCGGGAGGTGGCTAATGAAAAACTGTTTTTT	CASSREVANEKLFF	-	TRBJ1-4	-	TRBV6-1
TGTGCCAGCAGCTTAGAGACAGTTGATGGCTACACCTTC	CASSLETVDGYTF	-	TRBJ1-2	few	TRBV7-9
TGTGCCAGCAGGGAGAGACGGATCTCCTACGAGCAGTACTTC	CASRERRISYEQYF	-	TRBJ2-7	-	TRBV2
TGTGCCTGGAGCACAGGAGGGGATCAGCCCCAGCATTTT	CAWSTGGDQPQHF	-	TRBJ1-5	-	TRBV30
TGTGCCAGCAGCTTAGGGTCTCCAGGGGGGGCGAAGGGGTACGAGCAGTACTTC	CASSLGSPGGAKGYEQYF	-	TRBJ2-7	-	TRBV7-9
TGTGCCAGCAGTGACAGGAGCGGGACCCAGTACTTC	CASSDRSGTQYF	-	TRBJ2-5	-	TRBV6-4
TGTGCCAGCAGCCCCCGACTAGCGGGGGCCCCGAGCTCCTACAATGAGCAGTTCTTC	CASSPRLAGAPSSYNEQFF	TRBD2	TRBJ2-1	-	TRBV7-8
TGCGCCAGCAGCCAAGCGAGTCAGGGCTTGGAGAACACTGAAGCTTTCTTT	CASSQASQGLENTEAFF	-	TRBJ1-1	-	TRBV4-1
TGCAGCGTTGAAGGGGGGTACACAGATACGCAGTATTTT	CSVEGGYTDTQYF	-	TRBJ2-3	-	TRBV29-1
TGTGCCTGGAGCGGGACAGGGGGGTTCTACGAGCAGTACTTC	CAWSGTGGFYEQYF	TRBD1	TRBJ2-7	-	TRBV30
TGTGCCAGCAGCCTCGGGACTAGCGGGAACAATGAGCAGTTCTTC	CASSLGTSGNNEQFF	TRBD2	TRBJ2-1	-	TRBV4-2
TGTGCCAGCAGTGAAGCGGGACTAGCGTTCGAGCAGTACTTC	CASSEAGLAFEQYF	TRBD2	TRBJ2-7	-	TRBV6-1
TGTGCCAGCAGTCTGGGAGGCTTTATGGACTATGGCTACACCTTC	CASSLGGFMDYGYTF	-	TRBJ1-2	-	TRBV28
TGTGCCAGCAGCCAAGGGATGACAGAGCCGGACGACTACGAGCAGTACTTC	CASSQGMTEPDDYEQYF	-	TRBJ2-7	-	TRBV14
TGTGCCAGCAGTGAGACAGTCACTAGCACAGATACGCAGTATTTT	CASSETVTSTDTQYF	-	TRBJ2-3	once	TRBV6-1
TGCACCAGCAGCCAAGATTCCGCCGTGACAGGGAGGTTTGGCTATGGCTACACCTTC	CTSSQDSAVTGRFGYGYTF	-	TRBJ1-2	once	TRBV1
TGTGCTAGCAGATCCCGCACAGATACGCAGTATTTT	CASRSRTDTQYF	-	TRBJ2-3	-	TRBV7-7
TGTGCCAGCAGCTCGTCTGCGGGGTACCAAGAGACCCAGTACTTC	CASSSSAGYQETQYF	-	TRBJ2-5	-	TRBV7-2
TGTGCCAGCAACCGGGACACGGGATCTAATGAAAAACTGTTTTTT	CASNRDTGSNEKLFF	-	TRBJ1-4	-	TRBV2
TGTGCCAGCAGTTTACCTCCGGGGATGAATGAAAAACTGTTTTTT	CASSLPPGMNEKLFF	-	TRBJ1-4	-	TRBV28
TGTGCCAGCAGTGAACTGGGGGGCGGGGATGAGCAGTTCTTC	CASSELGGGDEQFF	-	TRBJ2-1	-	TRBV2
TGTGCCAGCAGTGAACAGGGAAATGGCTACGAGCAGTACTTC	CASSEQGNGYEQYF	-	TRBJ2-7	-	TRBV2
TGTGCCAGCCTAACTACAGGGTCCGGAAACACCATATATTTT	CASLTTGSGNTIYF	-	TRBJ1-3	-	TRBV19
TGTGCCAGCAGCCCCTGGGGGCAGGGCAATTCACCCCTCCACTTT	CASSPWGQGNSPLHF	-	TRBJ1-6	-	TRBV6-1
TGTGCCAGCAGCTTAGCGTCCGGGGGCCTTGGCAATGAGCAGTTCTTC	CASSLASGGLGNEQFF	-	TRBJ2-1	-	TRBV7-2
TGTGCCAGCAGCTTAAGTCGGGACAGGGCAGACTACACCTTC	CASSLSRDRADYTF	TRBD1	TRBJ1-2	-	TRBV7-2
TGTGCCAGCAGTTTCCCCGGGACTAGCGGGGTCAATGAGCAGTTCTTC	CASSFPGTSGVNEQFF	TRBD2	TRBJ2-1	-	TRBV28
TGCGCCAGCAGCGGCGACAGGGGATGGAACACCTTC	CASSGDRGWNTF	TRBD1	TRBJ1-2	-	TRBV5-1
TGTGCCAGCAGCTTTGGGACAGCTCGGGTCACCCAGTACTTC	CASSFGTARVTQYF	TRBD1	TRBJ2-5	-	TRBV11-2
TGTGCCAGCAGTTTAGGCAGGGTGACAGATACGCAGTATTTT	CASSLGRVTDTQYF	-	TRBJ2-3	-	TRBV28
TGTGCCAGCCACTGGGGGGGGGCTGGGAGCAATCAGCCCCAGCATTTT	CASHWGGAGSNQPQHF	-	TRBJ1-5	-	TRBV28
TGTGCCAGCAGCAGATCTGGAAACACCATATATTTT	CASSRSGNTIYF	-	TRBJ1-3	few	TRBV7-2
TGTGCCAGCAGCTCCGGGACTAGCGGGAACTACAATGAGCAGTTCTTC	CASSSGTSGNYNEQFF	TRBD2	TRBJ2-1	-	TRBV7-2
TGTGCCACCCAAGGGGGGGATGAAAAACTGTTTTTT	CATQGGDEKLFF	-	TRBJ1-4	-	TRBV28
TGTGCCAGCAGCTTATACCGGGGGGCTACCTACGAGCAGTACTTC	CASSLYRGATYEQYF	-	TRBJ2-7	-	TRBV7-2
TGTGCCAGCAGCCCCAGGTCCACAGGGGTGGGGAACACTGAAGCTTTCTTT	CASSPRSTGVGNTEAFF	TRBD1	TRBJ1-1	once	TRBV13
TGTGCCAGCAGGGGACTTTCCACAGATACGCAGTATTTT	CASRGLSTDTQYF	-	TRBJ2-3	-	TRBV6-1